Listed below are T cell receptor beta chains from one sample, sequenced in a study of T cells in Graves' hyperthyroidism and ophthalmopathy. TCRdb re-analysed the multiplex PCR reads in MiXCR, keeping a single row per CDR3 protein. Of 550,000 to 850,000 distinct CDR3 sequences detected, around 20% appear once; the ten largest clones hold around 17%. Sequenced: blood. The receptor set was obtained from a woman between 45 and 65 years old with Graves' hyperthyroidism that later progressed to Graves' ophthalmopathy. Both conserved end residues are part of each CDR3. Fields, in order: clone size, V gene, J gene, D gene, CDR3 protein, CDR3 DNA. A D gene is named only where the DNA matches it firmly. Clone sizes are given selectively: once, few, many, or a class where the clone is expanded.

clone_size: many; v_call: TRBV6-1; j_call: TRBJ1-5; d_call: TRBD1; cdr3_aa: CASSWGQGRQPQHF; cdr3_nt: TGTGCCAGCAGCTGGGGACAGGGGAGGCAGCCCCAGCATTTT
clone_size: many; v_call: TRBV2; j_call: TRBJ2-3; d_call: TRBD1; cdr3_aa: CASCRWDSNTDTQYF; cdr3_nt: TGTGCCAGCTGCCGATGGGACAGCAACACAGATACGCAGTATTTT
clone_size: .; v_call: TRBV30; j_call: TRBJ2-7; d_call: .; cdr3_aa: CAWSVGGGADEQYF; cdr3_nt: TGTGCCTGGAGTGTGGGGGGGGGGGCTGACGAGCAGTACTTC
clone_size: once; v_call: TRBV19; j_call: TRBJ1-3; d_call: .; cdr3_aa: CASSSPAGRLAGNTIYF; cdr3_nt: TGTGCCAGTAGTAGTCCCGCAGGGCGCCTGGCTGGAAACACCATATATTTT
clone_size: many; v_call: TRBV12-3/TRBV12-4; j_call: TRBJ2-2; d_call: .; cdr3_aa: CASSSLRSGELFF; cdr3_nt: TGTGCCAGCAGTTCCCTTCGATCCGGGGAGCTGTTTTTT
clone_size: few; v_call: TRBV5-1; j_call: TRBJ2-2; d_call: .; cdr3_aa: CASSFNPSGELFF; cdr3_nt: TGCGCCAGCAGCTTTAATCCGTCCGGGGAGCTGTTTTTT
clone_size: many; v_call: TRBV7-3; j_call: TRBJ1-6; d_call: .; cdr3_aa: CASSLIRPSPLHF; cdr3_nt: TGTGCCAGCAGCCTAATTCGGCCTTCACCCCTCCACTTT
clone_size: few; v_call: TRBV20-1; j_call: TRBJ1-3; d_call: .; cdr3_aa: CSAPVNSGNTIYF; cdr3_nt: TGCAGTGCACCCGTAAATTCGGGAAACACCATATATTTT
clone_size: many; v_call: TRBV5-1; j_call: TRBJ2-7; d_call: .; cdr3_aa: CASSLGSGYEQYF; cdr3_nt: TGTGCCAGCAGCTTAGGGTCGGGGTACGAGCAGTACTTC
clone_size: many; v_call: TRBV5-1; j_call: TRBJ2-1; d_call: .; cdr3_aa: CASSLGREQFF; cdr3_nt: TGCGCCAGCAGCTTAGGACGAGAGCAGTTCTTC
clone_size: .; v_call: TRBV12-3/TRBV12-4; j_call: TRBJ2-5; d_call: TRBD2; cdr3_aa: CASSFDSGPLKEETQYF; cdr3_nt: TGTGCCAGCAGTTTCGATAGCGGGCCTTTGAAGGAGGAGACCCAGTACTTC
clone_size: .; v_call: TRBV20-1; j_call: TRBJ1-1; d_call: .; cdr3_aa: CSAAPEFEAFF; cdr3_nt: TGCAGTGCCGCACCGGAGTTTGAAGCTTTCTTT
clone_size: .; v_call: TRBV20-1; j_call: TRBJ2-1; d_call: TRBD2; cdr3_aa: CSASQAGGTFNEQFF; cdr3_nt: TGCAGTGCTAGTCAAGCGGGGGGTACTTTCAATGAGCAGTTCTTC
clone_size: .; v_call: TRBV7-9; j_call: TRBJ2-2; d_call: TRBD2; cdr3_aa: CASSRQLAGGNTGELFF; cdr3_nt: TGTGCCAGCAGTCGTCAACTAGCGGGGGGGAACACCGGGGAGCTGTTTTTT
clone_size: .; v_call: TRBV7-9; j_call: TRBJ2-5; d_call: TRBD1; cdr3_aa: CASSLGDRGNQETQYF; cdr3_nt: TGTGCCAGCAGCTTAGGAGACAGGGGGAATCAAGAGACCCAGTACTTC
clone_size: .; v_call: TRBV10-3; j_call: TRBJ2-1; d_call: TRBD1; cdr3_aa: CAAASQGDNEQFF; cdr3_nt: TGTGCCGCGGCCTCTCAGGGGGACAATGAGCAGTTCTTC
clone_size: few; v_call: TRBV11-2; j_call: TRBJ1-3; d_call: .; cdr3_aa: CASRTRDASSGNTIYF; cdr3_nt: TGTGCCAGCCGCACCAGGGACGCCTCCTCTGGAAACACCATATATTTT
clone_size: many; v_call: TRBV11-1; j_call: TRBJ1-6; d_call: TRBD1; cdr3_aa: CASSVDRGRDSPLHF; cdr3_nt: TGTGCCAGCAGCGTGGACAGGGGAAGGGATTCACCCCTCCACTTT
clone_size: .; v_call: TRBV7-2; j_call: TRBJ2-3; d_call: .; cdr3_aa: CASSLELAVDTQYF; cdr3_nt: TGTGCCAGCAGCTTAGAGCTAGCCGTGGATACGCAGTATTTT
clone_size: few; v_call: TRBV2; j_call: TRBJ2-3; d_call: .; cdr3_aa: CASRREADTQYF; cdr3_nt: TGTGCCAGCCGCAGAGAGGCAGATACGCAGTATTTT
clone_size: many; v_call: TRBV9; j_call: TRBJ1-1; d_call: TRBD1; cdr3_aa: CASSEGTGRIDEAFF; cdr3_nt: TGTGCCAGCAGCGAGGGGACAGGGAGGATCGATGAAGCTTTCTTT
clone_size: .; v_call: TRBV29-1; j_call: TRBJ2-1; d_call: TRBD2; cdr3_aa: CSGVGQRGGPNSYNEQFF; cdr3_nt: TGCAGCGGAGTGGGGCAGCGGGGGGGCCCGAACTCCTACAATGAGCAGTTCTTC
clone_size: many; v_call: TRBV30; j_call: TRBJ1-6; d_call: .; cdr3_aa: CAWSVGRPGPLHF; cdr3_nt: TGTGCCTGGAGTGTTGGCAGGCCCGGACCCCTCCACTTT
clone_size: .; v_call: TRBV20-1; j_call: TRBJ1-4; d_call: .; cdr3_aa: CSARDLSGYQQKLFF; cdr3_nt: TGCAGTGCTAGAGATCTATCCGGATACCAGCAAAAACTGTTTTTT
clone_size: .; v_call: TRBV20-1; j_call: TRBJ1-2; d_call: .; cdr3_aa: CSARDELQGWRHGYTF; cdr3_nt: TGCAGTGCTAGAGATGAATTGCAGGGTTGGAGGCATGGCTACACCTTC
clone_size: .; v_call: TRBV9; j_call: TRBJ1-6; d_call: .; cdr3_aa: CASSENLAGFNSPLHF; cdr3_nt: TGTGCCAGCAGTGAAAACCTGGCAGGATTTAATTCACCCCTCCACTTT
clone_size: many; v_call: TRBV7-8; j_call: TRBJ2-3; d_call: .; cdr3_aa: CASSARAYGTDTQYF; cdr3_nt: TGTGCCAGCAGCGCCAGAGCATACGGCACAGATACGCAGTATTTT
clone_size: .; v_call: TRBV7-9; j_call: TRBJ1-2; d_call: TRBD1; cdr3_aa: CTSSLEDRGHGYTF; cdr3_nt: TGTACCAGCAGCTTAGAAGACAGGGGGCATGGCTACACCTTC
clone_size: .; v_call: TRBV7-9; j_call: TRBJ1-2; d_call: TRBD1; cdr3_aa: CASSSERAGGYGYTF; cdr3_nt: TGTGCCAGCAGCTCCGAGAGGGCAGGGGGCTATGGCTACACCTTC
clone_size: .; v_call: TRBV7-2; j_call: TRBJ2-3; d_call: TRBD2; cdr3_aa: CASSFGGGASTDTQYF; cdr3_nt: TGTGCCAGCAGCTTCGGCGGGGGGGCTAGCACAGATACGCAGTATTTT
clone_size: few; v_call: TRBV30; j_call: TRBJ2-2; d_call: .; cdr3_aa: CAWSHIPGELFF; cdr3_nt: TGTGCCTGGAGCCACATTCCCGGGGAGCTGTTTTTT
clone_size: few; v_call: TRBV20-1; j_call: TRBJ2-5; d_call: TRBD1; cdr3_aa: CSAIPTGGQETQYF; cdr3_nt: TGCAGTGCTATCCCGACAGGGGGCCAAGAGACCCAGTACTTC
clone_size: many; v_call: TRBV20-1; j_call: TRBJ1-6; d_call: .; cdr3_aa: CSARGSALHF; cdr3_nt: TGCAGTGCTAGGGGGTCGGCCCTCCACTTT
clone_size: .; v_call: TRBV4-1; j_call: TRBJ1-3; d_call: .; cdr3_aa: CASSQDATFSGNTIYF; cdr3_nt: TGCGCCAGCAGCCAAGATGCGACGTTCTCTGGAAACACCATATATTTT
clone_size: few; v_call: TRBV5-1; j_call: TRBJ1-1; d_call: .; cdr3_aa: CASSAARTGRAEAFF; cdr3_nt: TGCGCCAGCAGTGCCGCCCGGACGGGTCGCGCTGAAGCTTTCTTT
clone_size: .; v_call: TRBV6-2/TRBV6-3; j_call: TRBJ2-1; d_call: TRBD1; cdr3_aa: CASSYSTWPAPPGQDYNEQFF; cdr3_nt: TGTGCCAGCAGTTACTCGACCTGGCCGGCGCCCCCGGGACAGGACTACAATGAGCAGTTCTTC
clone_size: many; v_call: TRBV30; j_call: TRBJ1-1; d_call: .; cdr3_aa: CAWSGRQEYTEAFF; cdr3_nt: TGTGCCTGGAGCGGTAGACAGGAATACACTGAAGCTTTCTTT
clone_size: .; v_call: TRBV27; j_call: TRBJ1-5; d_call: .; cdr3_aa: CASSFGVSNQPQHF; cdr3_nt: TGTGCCAGCAGTTTTGGTGTCAGCAATCAGCCCCAGCATTTT
clone_size: few; v_call: TRBV12-3/TRBV12-4; j_call: TRBJ1-5; d_call: .; cdr3_aa: CASTPGLENQPQHF; cdr3_nt: TGTGCCAGCACACCGGGACTTGAGAATCAGCCCCAGCATTTT
clone_size: few; v_call: TRBV3-1; j_call: TRBJ2-1; d_call: TRBD2; cdr3_aa: CASSQLWERGGTNEQFF; cdr3_nt: TGTGCCAGCAGCCAACTCTGGGAGCGGGGGGGCACCAATGAGCAGTTCTTC
clone_size: many; v_call: TRBV18; j_call: TRBJ2-2; d_call: TRBD1; cdr3_aa: CASSAGQENTGELFF; cdr3_nt: TGTGCCAGCTCAGCGGGACAGGAGAACACCGGGGAGCTGTTTTTT
clone_size: few; v_call: TRBV6-1; j_call: TRBJ2-2; d_call: TRBD2; cdr3_aa: CASRRRGDGKLFF; cdr3_nt: TGTGCCAGCAGGCGACGGGGGGACGGGAAGCTGTTTTTT
clone_size: many; v_call: TRBV30; j_call: TRBJ1-2; d_call: .; cdr3_aa: CAWSVGRGPGYTF; cdr3_nt: TGTGCCTGGAGTGTCGGACGGGGGCCCGGCTACACCTTC
clone_size: .; v_call: TRBV27; j_call: TRBJ2-5; d_call: TRBD1; cdr3_aa: CASTTRTGLETQYF; cdr3_nt: TGTGCCAGCACCACCAGGACAGGGCTGGAGACCCAGTACTTC
clone_size: many; v_call: TRBV12-3/TRBV12-4; j_call: TRBJ1-1; d_call: .; cdr3_aa: CASSSPRRADTEAFF; cdr3_nt: TGTGCCAGCAGTTCCCCCCGGCGGGCGGACACTGAAGCTTTCTTT
clone_size: .; v_call: TRBV11-2; j_call: TRBJ2-3; d_call: TRBD2; cdr3_aa: CASSLALSGGDTDTQYF; cdr3_nt: TGTGCCAGCAGCTTAGCCCTGAGCGGGGGAGACACAGATACGCAGTATTTT
clone_size: .; v_call: TRBV27; j_call: TRBJ2-7; d_call: .; cdr3_aa: CASSPWGRATYEQYF; cdr3_nt: TGTGCCAGCAGTCCCTGGGGCAGGGCCACGTACGAGCAGTACTTC
clone_size: many; v_call: TRBV5-1; j_call: TRBJ2-7; d_call: .; cdr3_aa: CASSLQGQTYEQYF; cdr3_nt: TGCGCCAGCAGCTTGCAGGGCCAGACCTACGAGCAGTACTTC
clone_size: few; v_call: TRBV19; j_call: TRBJ1-4; d_call: .; cdr3_aa: CASSTGANAGKLFF; cdr3_nt: TGTGCCAGTAGTACGGGGGCCAACGCCGGAAAACTGTTTTTT
clone_size: .; v_call: TRBV6-2/TRBV6-3; j_call: TRBJ2-4; d_call: TRBD1; cdr3_aa: CASSSPGQDLAKNIQYF; cdr3_nt: TGTGCCAGCAGCTCCCCGGGACAGGACCTAGCCAAAAACATTCAGTACTTC
clone_size: .; v_call: TRBV12-3/TRBV12-4; j_call: TRBJ2-6; d_call: .; cdr3_aa: CASSLWLGPGANVLTF; cdr3_nt: TGTGCCAGCAGTTTATGGCTAGGGCCTGGGGCCAACGTCCTGACTTTC
clone_size: .; v_call: TRBV20-1; j_call: TRBJ1-6; d_call: .; cdr3_aa: CSARNRTDSYNSPLHF; cdr3_nt: TGCAGTGCTCGGAATCGGACGGACTCCTATAATTCACCCCTCCACTTT
clone_size: many; v_call: TRBV11-2; j_call: TRBJ2-1; d_call: TRBD2; cdr3_aa: CASSLVPSGGDEQFF; cdr3_nt: TGTGCCAGCAGCTTAGTACCTAGCGGGGGGGATGAGCAGTTCTTC
clone_size: few; v_call: TRBV7-2; j_call: TRBJ2-7; d_call: .; cdr3_aa: CASSLGGVVTHEQYF; cdr3_nt: TGTGCCAGCAGCTTAGGCGGGGTAGTAACCCACGAGCAGTACTTC
clone_size: .; v_call: TRBV19; j_call: TRBJ1-1; d_call: .; cdr3_aa: CASRGTGRNTEAFF; cdr3_nt: TGTGCCAGTAGAGGAACAGGGCGGAACACTGAAGCTTTCTTT
clone_size: .; v_call: TRBV12-5; j_call: TRBJ2-7; d_call: .; cdr3_aa: CASGLTREQYF; cdr3_nt: TGTGCTAGTGGTTTGACACGCGAGCAGTACTTC
clone_size: few; v_call: TRBV11-2; j_call: TRBJ1-6; d_call: .; cdr3_aa: CASSEDSLYNSPLHF; cdr3_nt: TGTGCCAGCAGCGAGGACAGCCTCTATAATTCACCCCTCCACTTT
clone_size: many; v_call: TRBV3-1; j_call: TRBJ2-3; d_call: .; cdr3_aa: CASSLRSSTDTQYF; cdr3_nt: TGTGCCAGCAGCCTTCGCTCTAGCACAGATACGCAGTATTTT
clone_size: few; v_call: TRBV7-9; j_call: TRBJ2-5; d_call: TRBD2; cdr3_aa: CASSLALDPSGGEGVFRETQYF; cdr3_nt: TGTGCCAGCAGCTTAGCGTTGGACCCTTCGGGAGGGGAGGGAGTCTTTCGAGAGACCCAGTACTTC
clone_size: .; v_call: TRBV5-4; j_call: TRBJ1-2; d_call: .; cdr3_aa: CASSLVGLDGYTF; cdr3_nt: TGTGCCAGCAGCTTGGTAGGACTAGATGGCTACACCTTC